Following are 28 T cell receptor beta chains from one sample sequenced in a study of shared clonotypes between healthy human individuals. The protocol was immunoSEQ multiplex PCR, while the TCRdb copy is restricted to in-frame clones and leaves out a portion. The sample has about 330,000 clones; less than 85% are singletons. Sample: memory CD4+ T cells sorted from blood. Described subset: CD45RA-negative fraction. The receptors derive from a man aged 25-40 years in good health.

This rearrangement joins TRBV4-1 to TRBJ2-7; D gene ambiguous. The CDR3 covers 13 residues. Germline-derived CDR1 and CDR2 are MGHRA and YSYEKL. V lost 1 base, J lost 4 bases, and 8 bases lay in between. The CDR3: CASSQVPFYEQYF. CDR3 nucleotide sequence: TGCGCCAGCAGCCAAGTACCATTTTACGAGCAGTACTTC.

The chain is built from TRBV27 and TRBJ2-5, with D unresolved. CDR1 is MNHEY and CDR2 is SMNVEV in the germline V gene (reference sequence). V was pared by 2 bases and J by 1 base, with 8 bases between. The CDR3 contains 14 residues. This CDR3 reads CASSLRRFQETQYF. Here the CDR3 DNA reads TGTGCCAGCAGTTTAAGGCGGTTCCAAGAGACCCAGTACTTC.

The chain combines TRBV7-2 with TRBJ2-5; D ambiguous. This CDR3 has 11 amino acids. V was cut by 4 bases and J by 10 bases, with 10 bases left in between. Germline values: CDR1 SGHTA, CDR2 FQGNSA. Here the CDR3 reads CASSSHEDQYF. The CDR3 DNA reads as TGTGCCAGCAGCTCCCATGAGGACCAGTACTTC.

This chain links TRBV7-2 with TRBJ1-2, with D perhaps TRBD1 (6 bases). This CDR3 is built from 14 residues. V lost 0 bases, J lost 8 bases, and 13 bases lay in between. The V gene's germline CDR1 is SGHTA and CDR2 FQGNSA. The CDR3 region is CASSLAPTGQGYTF. CDR3 sequence (DNA): TGTGCCAGCAGCTTAGCCCCGACCGGACAGGGCTACACCTTC.

This chain uses TRBV19 with TRBJ2-7, with 13 bases fitting TRBD2. With 7 bases clipped from V and 7 bases from J, the junction kept 7 bases outside the gene matches. The length of the CDR3 is 14 residues. Germline-derived CDR1 and CDR2 are LNHDA and SQIVND (reference sequence). CDR3 amino acids: CASTGTSGEGEQYF. The CDR3 nucleotides are TGTGCCAGTACTGGGACTAGCGGGGAAGGAGAGCAGTACTTC.

The chain has TRBV9 and TRBJ2-4; TRBD1 agrees at 10 bases. CDR3 length: 16 residues. V shed 0 bases, J shed 8 bases, and the junction held 8 bases outside the gene matches. Germline V gene sequence: CDR1 SGDLS, CDR2 YYNGEE. The CDR3 DNA follows: TGTGCCAGCAGCGTAGAAGTGGGGGACAGGGGAGACATTCAGTACTTC. This encodes CASSVEVGDRGDIQYF.

The CDR3, as DNA: TGCGCCAGCAGCTTGGGGGGTTGGTACAATGAGCAGTTCTTC. Its protein is CASSLGGWYNEQFF. The J gene is TRBJ2-1, the V gene TRBV5-1; D remains ambiguous. Germline values: CDR1 SGHRS, CDR2 YFSETQ. V lost 0 bases, J lost 4 bases, and 8 bases lay in between. This CDR3 region has 14 residues.

The J gene is TRBJ2-1, the V gene TRBV19; TRBD1 might be the D (6 bases). The germline V and J ends were trimmed by 10 bases and 6 bases, with 13 bases remaining between them. CDR3 length: 12 amino acids. Germline assignment: CDR1 LNHDA and CDR2 SQIVND (reference sequence). CDR3 loop: CATRTAVNEQFF. Written as DNA, the CDR3 is TGTGCCACGCGGACAGCAGTCAATGAGCAGTTCTTC.

This clone was detected ten times or more. V is TRBV7-2 and J is TRBJ2-2; 10 nucleotides match TRBD1. CDR3 length: 15 amino acids. Trimming at V came to 5 bases and at J to 5 bases, leaving 5 bases not matched to a gene. Germline-derived CDR1 and CDR2 are SGHTA and FQGNSA. The CDR3 DNA sequence: TGTGCCAGCAGCATCGACAGGGGGCGGACCGGGGAGCTGTTTTTT. Amino acids: CASSIDRGRTGELFF.

The chain carries TRBV5-1 and TRBJ2-4, with a possible D match to TRBD1 (5 bases). This CDR3 contains 14 residues. Trimming cost V 3 bases and J 1 base, with 8 bases left between them. From germline, CDR1 is SGHRS and CDR2 YFSETQ. CDR3 bases: TGCGCCAGCAGCTCTCAGGGTGCCAAAAACATTCAGTACTTC. Translating gives CASSSQGAKNIQYF.

This clone occurred a few times. The rearrangement links TRBV7-2 to TRBJ2-7; the D gene is possibly TRBD1 (6 bases). This CDR3 comprises 15 residues. Deletions cut 1 base from V and 2 bases from J, with 12 bases between. Germline V gene lookup returns CDR1 SGHTA and CDR2 FQGNSA. The CDR3 DNA sequence: TGTGCCAGCAGCTTAGGGCCGGGACAAACCTACGAGCAGTACTTC. As protein: CASSLGPGQTYEQYF.

CDR3 nucleotide sequence: TGTGCCAGTAGCCGGCGGCCCAGGGACTCGACCTACGAGCAGTACTTC. It is translated as CASSRRPRDSTYEQYF. This sequence joins TRBV19 and TRBJ2-7; D might be TRBD2 (6 bases). CDR1 LNHDA and CDR2 SQIVND come from the germline V gene (reference sequence). The CDR3 consists of 16 residues. Between the trimmed V and J ends, which lost 6 bases and 2 bases, there was a span of 20 bases.

The chain recombines TRBV21-1 with TRBJ2-3; the table's D call, TRBD1, was not checked against the DNA. TRBV21-1 is a pseudogene. The CDR3 runs to 21 residues. The CDR3 DNA reads as TGTGCCAGCAGCAAGTGGGCTGGGGGACAGGCACCGGAGAGTGACACAGATACGCAGTATTTT. Encoded protein: CASSKWAGGQAPESDTDTQYF.

The table lists this clone with a few counts. CDR3 DNA: TGTGCCAGCAGCGCTGACAGGATGAACACTGAAGCTTTCTTT. The encoded protein is CASSADRMNTEAFF. The chain carries TRBV9 and TRBJ1-1, with D maybe TRBD1 (6 bases). This CDR3 region has 14 residues. V was pared by 3 bases and J by 0 bases, with 9 bases between. Germline CDR1 reads SGDLS; CDR2 reads YYNGEE.

This clone occurred once. The chain employs TRBV18 and TRBJ1-5; D uncertain. With 3 bases removed from V and 5 bases from J, the gap between germline ends came to 8 bases. The CDR3 length is 13 residues. Germline V lookup: CDR1 KGHSH, CDR2 LQKENI. CDR3 loop: CASSPEVYQPQHF. CDR3 nucleotides: TGTGCCAGCTCACCCGAAGTATATCAGCCCCAGCATTTT.

This chain uses TRBV5-1 with TRBJ1-1; D remains unclear. Germline V lookup: CDR1 SGHRS, CDR2 YFSETQ. Deletions cut 7 bases from V and 1 base from J, with 11 bases between. The CDR3 contains 13 residues. CDR3 nucleotide sequence: TGCGCCAGCGCACCTTCGAGGAACACTGAAGCTTTCTTT. This gives the protein CASAPSRNTEAFF.

The chain recombines TRBV4-1 with TRBJ1-2; a possible D gene is TRBD1 (5 bases). The V and J ends lost 5 bases and 4 bases respectively, with 20 bases between them. Germline CDR1 is MGHRA and CDR2 is YSYEKL. This CDR3 region has 16 residues. CDR3 region: CASSNKLRDLRYGYTF. The CDR3 nucleotides are TGCGCCAGCAGCAACAAACTCCGGGACTTGCGCTATGGCTACACCTTC.

The chain is built from TRBV6-1 and TRBJ2-1, with 7 bases lining up with TRBD2. CDR3 length: 15 amino acids. The V and J ends lost 5 bases and 7 bases, in that order; junction bases with no gene match: 11. The V gene's germline CDR1 is MNHNS and CDR2 SASEGT. Here the CDR3 reads CASSNRRSSGNEQFF. CDR3 nucleotides: TGTGCCAGCAGTAATCGGAGGAGTAGCGGGAATGAGCAGTTCTTC.

This rearrangement joins TRBV4-2 to TRBJ2-5, with D possibly TRBD2 on 6 matching bases. The germline V gene encodes CDR1 LGHNA and CDR2 YNFKEQ. Trimming took off 4 bases at V and 5 bases at J, with 17 bases between the two ends. This CDR3 comprises 15 residues. CDR3 protein: CASSPGGVSLETQYF. The CDR3 region has the DNA TGTGCCAGCAGCCCCGGGGGAGTGTCGTTGGAGACCCAGTACTTC.

The chain combines TRBV2 with TRBJ1-5; D is undetermined. Looked up from germline, CDR1 is SNHLY and CDR2 is FYNNEI. The CDR3 totals 13 residues. Trimming took off 4 bases at V and 5 bases at J, with 9 bases between the two ends. The CDR3 sequence is CASSVNIYQPQHF. The DNA of the CDR3 is TGTGCCAGCAGTGTTAACATCTATCAGCCCCAGCATTTT. Together with reference TRBV2 and TRBJ1-5, the CDR3 gives the full variable domain: EPEVTQTPSHQVTQMGQEVILRCVPISNHLYFYWYRQILGQKVEFLVSFYNNEISEKSEIFDDQFSVERPDGSNFTLKIRSTKLEDSAMYFCASSVNIYQPQHFGDGTRLSIL.

The V gene is TRBV4-2, the J gene TRBJ2-2, with no clear D. The CDR3 extends over 19 amino acids. Germline V gene data show CDR1 as LGHNA and CDR2 as YNFKEQ. V was clipped by 0 bases and J by 0 bases, with 17 bases between them. For the CDR3, the DNA is TGTGCCAGCAGCCAAGATCCCACTGGGTTGTTCGCGAACACCGGGGAGCTGTTTTTT. Encoded protein: CASSQDPTGLFANTGELFF.

The chain uses TRBV4-2 and TRBJ2-1; 8 nucleotides align to TRBD2. Trimming removed 0 bases from V and 10 bases from J; junction bases left unmatched: 17. This CDR3 contains 18 residues. Germline CDR1 reads LGHNA; CDR2 reads YNFKEQ. CDR3 DNA: TGTGCCAGCAGCCAAGAAGGGGGTTTCAGCGGGAGTACAAAGGAGCAGTTCTTC. It encodes CASSQEGGFSGSTKEQFF.

This clone was counted only a few times. V is TRBV28 and J is TRBJ1-1, with a possible D match to TRBD1 (6 bases). Germline CDR1 is MDHEN and CDR2 is SYDVKM. The CDR3 is 14 amino acids. V was shortened by 7 bases and J by 4 bases, with 16 bases between the two germline ends. The CDR3 reads CASTPGAGTTEAFF. The CDR3, as DNA: TGTGCCAGCACCCCGGGGGCAGGGACCACTGAAGCTTTCTTT.

The CDR3 sequence: CASRKQGAIGEKLFF. CDR3 DNA sequence: TGTGCCAGCAGAAAACAGGGGGCGATTGGTGAAAAACTGTTTTTT. The rearrangement links TRBV27 to TRBJ1-4; 9 positions match TRBD1. The CDR3 runs 15 residues. Germline V gene sequence: CDR1 MNHEY, CDR2 SMNVEV (reference sequence). Trimming removed 6 bases from V and 7 bases from J; junction bases left unmatched: 9.

This chain joins TRBV4-2 and TRBJ2-1, with TRBD1 matching 7 bases. V trimming: 1 base; J trimming: 8 bases; junction bases outside the gene matches: 8. The CDR3 has 15 amino acids. Germline CDR1 and CDR2: LGHNA and YNFKEQ. CDR3 bases: TGTGCCAGCAGCCAAGGACAGGGCGTCGAGGATGAGCAGTTCTTC. This translates into CASSQGQGVEDEQFF.

This clone was recorded once. The same CDR3 can be traced to other DNA sequences in this sample. The V call is TRBV15, the J call TRBJ1-4, with D unclear. Trimming shortened V by 0 bases and J by 3 bases, and 5 bases separated the two germline ends. CDR3 length equals 14 residues. The germline CDR1 and CDR2 sequences are LNHNV and YYDKDF (reference sequence). CDR3 sequence reads: CATSREGANEKLFF. The CDR3 DNA follows: TGTGCCACCAGCAGAGAGGGAGCTAATGAAAAACTGTTTTTT.

The CDR3 DNA reads as TGTGCCAGCAGCTCTACAGGGGGCCCGAACACTGAAGCTTTCTTT. Translating gives CASSSTGGPNTEAFF. The V gene is TRBV7-2, the J gene TRBJ1-1; 9 nucleotides agree with TRBD1. V trimming: 4 bases; J trimming: 1 base; junction bases outside the gene matches: 4. The CDR3 sequence is 15 residues long. The germline V gene has CDR1 SGHTA and CDR2 FQGNSA.

The J gene is TRBJ1-4, the V gene TRBV29-1, with TRBD1 as a possible D gene (5 bases). The CDR3 sequence is 13 residues long. In germline, CDR1 is SQVTM, CDR2 ANQGSEA. The germline V and J ends were trimmed by 6 bases and 4 bases, with 12 bases remaining between them. CDR3 DNA: TGCAGCGTCCCTGGGGACTTTAATGAAAAACTGTTTTTT. Translating gives CSVPGDFNEKLFF.